These T cell receptor beta chains were read from a single sample in a study of T cells after posttransplantation cyclophosphamide. The protocol was immunoSEQ multiplex PCR, while the TCRdb copy is restricted to in-frame clones and leaves out a portion. The sample shows some 22,000 clones, roughly 82% of them seen only once. The sequenced sample was PBMCs. These receptors were obtained from a woman aged 55-69 years with a blood cancer, CMV-positive, and with a related stem cell donor. The CDR3 runs from the conserved cysteine through the conserved F or W. The D gene is left open where the match is weak. Not every row has a clone size; where given, it reads once, few, many or a size class.

>TRBV29-1|TRBJ2-3|TRBD1|once
TGCAGCGTCGGCGGGACAGGGGACACAGATACGCAGTATTTT
CSVGGTGDTDTQYF
>TRBV5-4|TRBJ2-3|NA|NA
TGTGCCAGCAGCTTGGTCGGCACAGATACGCAGTATTTT
CASSLVGTDTQYF
>TRBV7-8|TRBJ1-5|TRBD1|once
TGTGCCAGCAGCGCTGTTGGACAGGGCGGTTCTCAGCCCCAGCATTTT
CASSAVGQGGSQPQHF
>TRBV5-1|TRBJ1-2|TRBD1|NA
TGCGCCAGCAGCTTGGAGCAGGGGGTGGTCTATGGCTACACCTTC
CASSLEQGVVYGYTF
>TRBV21-1|TRBJ2-7|NA|NA
TGTGCCAGCAGCCCCCCGGAGAGACAGGGAAGAACGCAGTACTTC
CASSPPERQGRTQYF
>TRBV5-1|TRBJ2-5|NA|NA
TGCGCCAGCAGCTTGTCCCAAGAGACTCAGTACTTC
CASSLSQETQYF
>TRBV7-2|TRBJ2-1|NA|NA
TGTGCCAGCAGCTTAGTTCCCAGGTACAATGAGCAGTTCTTC
CASSLVPRYNEQFF
>TRBV10-3|TRBJ2-2|TRBD2|NA
TGTGCCATCAGTGGAGCGGGAGGGCCGGGGACCGGGGAGCTGTTTTTT
CAISGAGGPGTGELFF
>TRBV11-2|TRBJ2-3|TRBD2|NA
TGTGCCAGCAGCTTAGTAGCGGGAGGGCGTGGAGATACGCAGTATTTT
CASSLVAGGRGDTQYF
>TRBV12-5|TRBJ2-1|NA|NA
TGTGCTAGTGGTTTGGGTAGCGGATACAATGAGCAGTTCTTC
CASGLGSGYNEQFF
>TRBV5-1|TRBJ2-1|NA|NA
TGCGCCAGCAGCCCCGAGGCGGGCAACTACAATGAGCAGTTCTTC
CASSPEAGNYNEQFF
>TRBV7-2|TRBJ2-2|NA|NA
TGTGCCAGCAGCCCCGGGACTTTCACCGGGGAGCTGTTTTTT
CASSPGTFTGELFF
>TRBV19|TRBJ1-3|NA|once
TGTGCCAGTAATCCCCGGGCAGGGATGATCTCTGGAAGCACCATATATTTT
CASNPRAGMISGSTIYF
>TRBV6-5|TRBJ2-1|TRBD1|NA
TGTGCCAGCAGTGAAAACAGGGGAAGAGGCGAGCAGTTCTTC
CASSENRGRGEQFF
>TRBV6-5|TRBJ2-2|NA|once
TGTGCCAGCAGTTCGACAGGCCGGAACACCGGGGAGCTGTTTTTT
CASSSTGRNTGELFF
>TRBV30|TRBJ1-1|TRBD1|NA
TGTGCCTGGAGTAAGGGGGCCGGACGGATGAACACTGAAGCTTTCTTT
CAWSKGAGRMNTEAFF
>TRBV7-6|TRBJ2-1|TRBD2|NA
TGTGCCAGCAGCTTAAGGACTAGCGGGAGTATTTACAATGAGCAGTTCTTC
CASSLRTSGSIYNEQFF
>TRBV21-1|TRBJ2-5|NA|NA
TGTGCCAGCAGCCCCGCAGGGCGTGATGTGGGGGAGACCCAGTACTTC
CASSPAGRDVGETQYF
>TRBV19|TRBJ2-7|TRBD2|few
TGTGCCAGTAGTGAACGACTAGCGGGGACGGACGAGCAGTACTTC
CASSERLAGTDEQYF
>TRBV11-3|TRBJ1-1|NA|NA
TGTGCCAGCGGAAAACAGGGGAACACTGAAGCTTTCTTT
CASGKQGNTEAFF
>TRBV30|TRBJ2-2|NA|NA
TGTGCCTGGAGTATGGGCGTCGCCGGGGAGCTGTTTTTT
CAWSMGVAGELFF
>TRBV30|TRBJ2-1|TRBD2|NA
TGTGCCTGGCGACTGTACGGGGGGGGTGAGCAGTTCTTC
CAWRLYGGGEQFF
>TRBV6-4|TRBJ1-2|NA|NA
TGTGCCAGCAGACCACCGGGAGGCAAATATGGCTACACCTTC
CASRPPGGKYGYTF